This T cell receptor (beta chain) was identified in a study of beta chain features in type 1 diabetes. Findings and limits, study-wide: When Type 1 diabetes patients were examined, their TCRB CDR3s proved moderately but significantly shorter in all four CD4+ subsets. A possible short-template PCR bias applies equally to patients and controls.

The entirety of the isolated RNA underwent reverse transcription, so expressed TCRB transcripts were sequenced. Naive, central memory and regulatory T cell samples averaged around 4 million immunoSEQ reads each. Profiling relied on immunoSEQ multiplex PCR, and the TCRdb table lists in-frame clones only, not all of them. The table lists 240,000 or so clones, approximately 15% of them singletons, with 0.015% to 0.02% in the top ten. Sorted CD4+ subsets: naive, central memory, regulatory, stem cell-like memory (CD45RO/CCR7/CD25/CD127/CD95/CD27 panel). Sorted populations all had greater than 98% purity. The germline V gene has CDR1 SGHRS and CDR2 YFSETQ. This CDR3 contains 15 residues. V lost 2 bases, J lost 7 bases, and 8 bases stayed unmatched. A few counts support this clone. Its antigen is still unknown.

The chain recombines TRBV5-1 with TRBJ1-5; 8 bases are a match to TRBD1. The sequencing input was naive CD4+ T cells from blood. The receptor comes from a man aged 30 to 39 with type 1 diabetes. CDR3 bases: TGCGCCAGCAGCTTAGGGGACAGGTCGGGACAGCCCCAGCATTTT. It translates to CASSLGDRSGQPQHF.